This TCR beta chain was captured in a study of T cell responses to AZD1222 COVID-19 vaccine. Study background: Researchers grouped second doses given at about 4 or about 12 weeks into one pool.

With respect to this clone: The antigen remains unidentified.

Study conclusions and caveats: Dominant CD4 TCR responses targeted spike regions 160-218 and 743-854. Close to half of all spike-specific TCRs reportedly target regions of the variants that are unmutated. At baseline, seropositivity was found in only a handful of AZD1222 recipients.

TCRdb keeps only in-frame clones here, not all; method: immunoSEQ multiplex PCR. The table lists tens of thousands of clones, roughly 85% of them singletons. The V end lost 3 bases, the J end lost 2 bases, and 4 bases lay between the germline ends. The CDR3 contains 13 residues. The V gene's germline CDR1 is LGHNA and CDR2 YNFKEQ. Sequenced material: peripheral blood, taken on day 0 of AZD1222 vaccination. The chain couples TRBV4-2 to TRBJ2-2, with D unresolved. The TCR originated in an adult in good health. CDR3 nucleotides: TGTGCCAGCAGCCAGCGAAACACCGGGGAGCTGTTTTTT. Translation: CASSQRNTGELFF.